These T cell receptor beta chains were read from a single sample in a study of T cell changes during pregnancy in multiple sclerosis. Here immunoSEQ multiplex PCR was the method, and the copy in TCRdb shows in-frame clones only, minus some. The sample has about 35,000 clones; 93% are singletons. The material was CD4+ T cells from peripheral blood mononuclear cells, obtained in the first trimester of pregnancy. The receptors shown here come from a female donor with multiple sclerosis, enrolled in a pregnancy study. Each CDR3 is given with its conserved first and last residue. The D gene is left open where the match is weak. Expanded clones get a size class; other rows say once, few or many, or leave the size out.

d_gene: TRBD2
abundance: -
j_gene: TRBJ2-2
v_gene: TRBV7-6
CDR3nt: TGTGCCAGCAGCTTAGCGACTAGCGGGAACACCGGGGAGCTGTTTTTT
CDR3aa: CASSLATSGNTGELFF

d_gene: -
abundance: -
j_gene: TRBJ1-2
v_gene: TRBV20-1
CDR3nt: TGCAGTGCTAGCAGGCCCTATGGCTACACCTTC
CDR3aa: CSASRPYGYTF

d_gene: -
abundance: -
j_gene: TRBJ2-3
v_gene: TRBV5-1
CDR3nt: TGCGCCAGCAGCTTAAGCAAAAGCACAGATACGCAGTATTTT
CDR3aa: CASSLSKSTDTQYF

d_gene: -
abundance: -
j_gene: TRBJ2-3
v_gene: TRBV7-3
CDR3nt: TGTGCCAGCAGCCTACTTAGTGTTCCAGGGGGGATTGATACGCAGTATTTT
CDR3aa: CASSLLSVPGGIDTQYF

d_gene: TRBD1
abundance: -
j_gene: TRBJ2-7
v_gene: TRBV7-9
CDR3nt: TGTGCCAGCAGCCGTTCTGCGACAGGGGTCGCCGAGCAGTACTTC
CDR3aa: CASSRSATGVAEQYF

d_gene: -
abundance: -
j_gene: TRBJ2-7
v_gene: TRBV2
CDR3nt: TGTGCCAGCAGTGAATCCGGGATCCACCCCTACGAGCAGTACTTC
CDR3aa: CASSESGIHPYEQYF

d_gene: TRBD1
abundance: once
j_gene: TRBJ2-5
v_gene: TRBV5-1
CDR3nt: TGCGCCAGCAGCTTAGGACAGGTCGGAGAGACCCAGTACTTC
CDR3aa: CASSLGQVGETQYF

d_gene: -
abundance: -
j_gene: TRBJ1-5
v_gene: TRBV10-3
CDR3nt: TGTGCCATCAGTCCCGGAGGGGAGGGCAATCAGCCCCAGCATTTT
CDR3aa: CAISPGGEGNQPQHF

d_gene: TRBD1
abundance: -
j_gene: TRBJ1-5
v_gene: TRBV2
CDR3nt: TGTGCCAGCAGTGGGACAGGGGGCGGCCAGCCCCAGCATTTT
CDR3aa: CASSGTGGGQPQHF

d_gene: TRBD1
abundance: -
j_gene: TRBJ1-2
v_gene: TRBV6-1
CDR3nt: TGTGCCAGCAGTGAAACGATTGGACAGGGGCTAGGGTATGGCTACACCTTC
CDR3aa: CASSETIGQGLGYGYTF

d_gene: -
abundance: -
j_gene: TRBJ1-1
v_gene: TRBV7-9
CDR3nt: TGTGCCAGCAGTCCTGTGCAGGGCGACACTGAAGCTTTCTTT
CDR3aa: CASSPVQGDTEAFF

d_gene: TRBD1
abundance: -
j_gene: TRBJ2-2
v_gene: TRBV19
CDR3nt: TGTGCCAGTACCGATCCCGGGACAGCGAACACCGGGGAGCTGTTTTTT
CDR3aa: CASTDPGTANTGELFF

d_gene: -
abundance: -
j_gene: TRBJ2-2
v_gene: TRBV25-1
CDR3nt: TGTGCCAGCAGGTCCGGAGACACCGGGGAGCTGTTTTTT
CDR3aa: CASRSGDTGELFF

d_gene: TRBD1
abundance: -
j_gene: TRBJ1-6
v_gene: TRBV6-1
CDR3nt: TGTGCCAGCAGTGAAAGACAGGGAAACTCACCCCTCCACTTT
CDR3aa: CASSERQGNSPLHF

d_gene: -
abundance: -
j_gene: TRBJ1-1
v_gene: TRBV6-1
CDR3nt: TGTGCCAGCCGAAGACAGGCGGGGAACACTGAAGCTTTCTTT
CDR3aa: CASRRQAGNTEAFF

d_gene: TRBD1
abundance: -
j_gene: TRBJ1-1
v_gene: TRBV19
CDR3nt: TGTGCCAGTAGTAGAAGAGGCAGGGGGCTGGACACTGAAGCTTTCTTT
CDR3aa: CASSRRGRGLDTEAFF

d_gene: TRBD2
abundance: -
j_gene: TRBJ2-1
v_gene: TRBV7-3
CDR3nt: TGTGCCAGCAGCTTATTGAGCGGGAGAAACAATGAGCAGTTCTTC
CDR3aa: CASSLLSGRNNEQFF

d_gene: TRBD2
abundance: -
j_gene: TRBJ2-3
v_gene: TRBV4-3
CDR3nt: TGCGCCAGCAGCCCCGATCTAGCGGGGAGTAGCACAGATACGCAGTATTTT
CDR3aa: CASSPDLAGSSTDTQYF

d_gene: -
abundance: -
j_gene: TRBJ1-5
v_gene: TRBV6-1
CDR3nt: TGTGCCAGCAGGCAGGGAAGCAATCAGCCCCAGCATTTT
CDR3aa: CASRQGSNQPQHF

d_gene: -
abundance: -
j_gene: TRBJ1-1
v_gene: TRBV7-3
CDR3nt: TGTGCCAGCAGCTTGGGGCAGCCGAACACTGAAGCTTTCTTT
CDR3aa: CASSLGQPNTEAFF

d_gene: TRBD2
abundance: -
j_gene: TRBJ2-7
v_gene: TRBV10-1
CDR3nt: TGCGCCAGCAGGGGACTAGTCTACGAGCAGTACTTC
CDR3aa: CASRGLVYEQYF

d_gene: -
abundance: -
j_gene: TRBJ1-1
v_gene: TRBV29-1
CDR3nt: TGCAGCGTTGAGGGGCAGGGAACGGAAACTGAAGCTTTCTTT
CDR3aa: CSVEGQGTETEAFF

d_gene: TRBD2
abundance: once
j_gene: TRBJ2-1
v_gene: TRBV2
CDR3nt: TGTGCCAGCAGTTTTCCGGGACTAGCGGGGGGGCCCGGATACAATGAGCAGTTCTTC
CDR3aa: CASSFPGLAGGPGYNEQFF

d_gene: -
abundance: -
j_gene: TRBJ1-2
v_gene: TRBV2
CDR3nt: TGTGCCAGCAGGGTCACCGACCGGGATGGCTATGGCTACACCTTC
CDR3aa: CASRVTDRDGYGYTF

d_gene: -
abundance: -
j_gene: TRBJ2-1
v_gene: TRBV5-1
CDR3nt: TGCGCCAGCAGCTTTATGGCCCAAGACAATGAGCAGTTCTTC
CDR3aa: CASSFMAQDNEQFF

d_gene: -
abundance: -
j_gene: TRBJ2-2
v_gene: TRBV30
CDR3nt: TGTGCCTGGAGTGGGGAGACACATAGCATCGGGGAGCTGTTTTTT
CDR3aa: CAWSGETHSIGELFF

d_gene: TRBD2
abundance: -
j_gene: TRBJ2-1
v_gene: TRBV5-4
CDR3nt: TGTGCCAGCAGCTTCGGGATGGGACTAGCGGGGAACAATGAGCAGTTCTTC
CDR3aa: CASSFGMGLAGNNEQFF

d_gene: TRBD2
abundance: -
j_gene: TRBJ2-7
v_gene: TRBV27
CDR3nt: TGTGCCAGCAGTTTTGATGCTAGCGGGAGGTTTTACGAGCAGTACTTC
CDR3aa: CASSFDASGRFYEQYF

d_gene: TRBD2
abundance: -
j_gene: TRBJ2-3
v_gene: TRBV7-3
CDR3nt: TGTGCCAGCAGCTTGGGACTAGCGGGCTCAGATACGCAGTATTTT
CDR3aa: CASSLGLAGSDTQYF

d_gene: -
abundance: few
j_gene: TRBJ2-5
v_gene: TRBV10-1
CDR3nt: TGCGCCAGGACGGGGTCTGCTGAGACCCAGTACTTC
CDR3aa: CARTGSAETQYF

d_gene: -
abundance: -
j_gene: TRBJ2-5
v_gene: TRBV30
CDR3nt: TGTGCCTGGAAGATTATACAGGGAGGGGAGACCCAGTACTTC
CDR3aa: CAWKIIQGGETQYF

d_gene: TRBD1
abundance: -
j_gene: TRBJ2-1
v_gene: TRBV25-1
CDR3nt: TGTGCCAGCAGTGCGGACTGGGGACAGGGGGCCTACAATGAGCAGTTCTTC
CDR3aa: CASSADWGQGAYNEQFF

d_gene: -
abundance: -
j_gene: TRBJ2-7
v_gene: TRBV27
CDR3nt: TGTGCCAGCAGTCCCACACGACAGACTTACGAGCAGTACTTC
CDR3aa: CASSPTRQTYEQYF

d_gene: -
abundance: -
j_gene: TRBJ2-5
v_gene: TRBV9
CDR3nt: TGTGCCAGCAGCGTTGGGGGGGCATTGGAGACCCAGTACTTC
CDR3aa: CASSVGGALETQYF

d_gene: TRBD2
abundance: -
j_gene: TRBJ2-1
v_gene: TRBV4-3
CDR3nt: TGCGCCAGCAGCCAAGGGACTAGCGGGGGGACTGAGCAGTTCTTC
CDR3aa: CASSQGTSGGTEQFF

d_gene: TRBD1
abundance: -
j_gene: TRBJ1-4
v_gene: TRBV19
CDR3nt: TGTGCCAGTAGTACACAGGGGGCAACTAATGAAAAACTGTTTTTT
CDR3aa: CASSTQGATNEKLFF

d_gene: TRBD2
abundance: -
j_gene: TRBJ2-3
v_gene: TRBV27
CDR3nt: TGTGCCAGCAGTAGTGTGAGGACTAGCGGGGGAAAGCAGTATTTT
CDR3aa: CASSSVRTSGGKQYF

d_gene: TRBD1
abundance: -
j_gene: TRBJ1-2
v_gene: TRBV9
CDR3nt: TGTGCCAGCAGCGTAGCCAGGGGGCTAGGCTACACCTTC
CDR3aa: CASSVARGLGYTF

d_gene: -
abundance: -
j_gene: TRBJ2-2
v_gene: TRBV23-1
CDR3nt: TGCGCCAGCAGTCCCTTAACAGGGTCCGGGGAGCTGTTTTTT
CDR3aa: CASSPLTGSGELFF

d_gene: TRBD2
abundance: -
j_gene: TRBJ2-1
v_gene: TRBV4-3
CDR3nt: TGCGCCAGCAGCCAAGATTTACTAGCGGGCTATAATGAGCAGTTCTTC
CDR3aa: CASSQDLLAGYNEQFF

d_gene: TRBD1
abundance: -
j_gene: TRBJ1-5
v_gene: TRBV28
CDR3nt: TGTGCCAGCAGTTGGGGGGACAGGGGAAATCAGCCCCAGCATTTT
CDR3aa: CASSWGDRGNQPQHF

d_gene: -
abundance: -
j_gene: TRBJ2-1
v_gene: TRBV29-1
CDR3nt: TGCAGCGTTGACCGTTACAATGAGCAGTTCTTC
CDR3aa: CSVDRYNEQFF

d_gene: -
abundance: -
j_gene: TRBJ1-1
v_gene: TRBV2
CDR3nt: TGTGCCAGCACCCCCCGGCGGTCTGAAGCTTTCTTT
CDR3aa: CASTPRRSEAFF

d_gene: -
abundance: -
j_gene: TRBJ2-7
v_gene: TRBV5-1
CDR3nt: TGCGCCAGCAGCTTGGGCGCGTTGCTTCGTTCCTACGAGCAGTACTTC
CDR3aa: CASSLGALLRSYEQYF

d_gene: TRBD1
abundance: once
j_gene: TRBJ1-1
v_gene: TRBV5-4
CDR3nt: TGTGCCAGCAGCTTATCGACAGGGGGATACACTGAAGCTTTCTTT
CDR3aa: CASSLSTGGYTEAFF

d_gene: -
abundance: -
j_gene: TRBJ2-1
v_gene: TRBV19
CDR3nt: TGTGCCAGTAGTATCCTCCGGGGCTACAATGAGCAGTTCTTC
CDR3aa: CASSILRGYNEQFF

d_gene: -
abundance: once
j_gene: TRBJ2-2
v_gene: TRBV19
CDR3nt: TGTGCCAGTAGTATAGGAACGGTCCCCGGGGAGCTGTTTTTT
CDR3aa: CASSIGTVPGELFF

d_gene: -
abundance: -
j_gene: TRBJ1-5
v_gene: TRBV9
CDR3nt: TGTGCCAGCAGCGTAGGGAGCGGCAATCAGCCCCAGCATTTT
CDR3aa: CASSVGSGNQPQHF

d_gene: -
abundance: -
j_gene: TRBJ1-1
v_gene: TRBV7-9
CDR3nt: TGTGCCAGCAGCCGACATCTGAACACTGAAGCTTTCTTT
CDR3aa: CASSRHLNTEAFF

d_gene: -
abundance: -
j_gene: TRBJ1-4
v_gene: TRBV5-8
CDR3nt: TGTGCCAGCAGCTTGAGATTAATGGCGGTACCTAATGAAAAACTGTTTTTT
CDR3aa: CASSLRLMAVPNEKLFF

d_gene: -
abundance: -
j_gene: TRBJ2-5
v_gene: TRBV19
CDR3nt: TGTGCCAGTAGTGAAGGGACATTTGTAGAGACCCAGTACTTC
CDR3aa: CASSEGTFVETQYF